This TCR beta chain was obtained from a study of tumor-infiltrating lymphocytes in primary liver carcinoma (dated by TCRdb to 2015 to 2018). Regarding the study in general: Of the five patients, three men and two women aged 30 to 69 years, four had hepatocellular carcinoma and one had combined HCC and intrahepatic cholangiocarcinoma. Reproducibility between technical replicate repertoires was high, with correlation coefficients above 0.95 and mean shared-clone rates about 0.9. Samples yielded roughly 3.65 to 7.13 million productive TCRbeta reads; read depth did not differ significantly between tissue types. The five patients had tumors of stage T1-T3 N0M0, with maximum diameters ranging from about 4 to 11 cm. The 25 to 30 tumor region samples were profiled with Agilent mRNA microarrays so that TCRbeta repertoire diversity could be related to the local molecular phenotype. A total of 35 specimens from 5 patients, comprising 25 or so tumor regions, 5 adjacent noncancerous liver tissues and 5 peripheral blood samples, were covered by TCRbeta repertoire sequencing. TCRbeta repertoire sequencing, expression microarrays and whole-exome sequencing were combined in the study across five regions of each liver tumor, with adjacent normal tissue and blood also included.

Measured from the cysteine to the phenylalanine, the CDR3 is 14 residues long. The retained sequence is limited to the CDR3, 42 bases, with the frame set at the first base. The germline V gene sets CDR1 to SGHAT and CDR2 to FQNNGV. The study at large found these results: Since the samples were bulk and unsorted, there was no way to compare CD4+ and CD8+ T cell repertoires. Only the TCR beta chain was sequenced, which likely underestimates true repertoire diversity because unpaired alpha chains were not captured. Just about 8-24% of top clones turned up in all five regions of a tumor, which suggests spatial heterogeneity among tumor-infiltrating T cells. The top 250 clones made up a significantly larger repertoire fraction in tumors than in blood (p = 0.039). Pairs of tumor regions showed greater repertoire overlap (mean about 36%) than tumor-adjacent pairs (roughly 17%) or tumor-blood pairs (around 15%), which is consistent with antigen-driven expansion. With just 4 to 6 patients in the study, the authors point out that the findings should be validated in a larger study.

On this clonotype itself: Its target antigen remains unknown. At one of its ends the junction is not consistent with the germline gene, which may arise from a read error.

A constant-region primer and ProtoScript II reverse transcriptase were used to reverse-transcribe TCRbeta-specific cDNA from roughly 500 ng total RNA. Three nested multiplex PCR rounds, following a slightly modified ARM-PCR procedure, were used to build the TCRbeta libraries. Multiplex TRBV1-TRBV30 forward primers and a Cbeta reverse primer were used in the first two PCR rounds, each of which was run for around 10 cycles. A final 25-cycle PCR with Deep VentR polymerase added sample barcodes and Illumina adapters. Amplicons of 200-500 bp were gel-purified with a QIAquick gel extraction kit before sequencing. An Illumina HiSeq 2500 was used to sequence the TCRbeta amplicons with 250-bp paired-end reads. The authors' pipeline ran thus. Trimmomatic v0.33 was used to quality-trim the reads, and FLASH v1.2.11 was used to merge paired reads so that full CDR3 sequences could be recovered. V, D and J germline segments were assigned to the rearranged TCRbeta sequences using MiGEC v1.2.1b. Clonotype statistics and Shannon-Wiener diversity indices were calculated with VDJtools v1.0.0. To cut down on sampling bias, every analysis after diversity analysis relied on just the 250 most abundant clonotypes from each sample. The public reads were reprocessed in TCRdb via fastp at Q25 and MiXCR, keeping in-frame beta chains. Each entry merges the rows of one CDR3 protein and shows their most common DNA and genes. It is TCRdb's table, rather than the study itself, that gives the V and J calls and clone size. Recorded for this sample are over 95,000 distinct CDR3 sequences; approximately 71% of them occurred a single time. Of the sample, more than 8% is held by the ten largest clones.

Without any cell sorting, total RNA and DNA were co-extracted from about 20-30 mg of bulk tissue using the AllPrep DNA/RNA mini kit. Five patients with histopathologically diagnosed primary liver carcinoma underwent surgical resection in China between 2015 and 2016. Chronic HBV infection was present in the patients, and the patients were treatment-naive at sampling. Each tumor was sampled at five spatially separated regions: the superior, inferior, left-lateral and right-lateral poles and the tumor centre. More than 75% viable tumor cells were found by histology in every tumor sample. Pieces of fresh tumor and adjacent tissue were cut in half, with one half kept in RNAlater at -80 degrees C and the other half sent for histology.

The sequenced sample was liver tumor tissue from sampling region 5. The sample's cell subset or site label, decoded: tumor region T5, tumor centre. The clonotype was recovered from a woman aged 60-75 years with primary liver carcinoma and hepatitis B virus infection. The rearrangement joined TRBV11-2 to TRBJ2-1; the D segment could be TRBD2, given 5 matching bases. The sequenced DNA: TGTGCCAGTAGTCCGGACTCGAGGTATAGGGAACAGCTCTTC. It translates to CASSPDSRYREQLF.